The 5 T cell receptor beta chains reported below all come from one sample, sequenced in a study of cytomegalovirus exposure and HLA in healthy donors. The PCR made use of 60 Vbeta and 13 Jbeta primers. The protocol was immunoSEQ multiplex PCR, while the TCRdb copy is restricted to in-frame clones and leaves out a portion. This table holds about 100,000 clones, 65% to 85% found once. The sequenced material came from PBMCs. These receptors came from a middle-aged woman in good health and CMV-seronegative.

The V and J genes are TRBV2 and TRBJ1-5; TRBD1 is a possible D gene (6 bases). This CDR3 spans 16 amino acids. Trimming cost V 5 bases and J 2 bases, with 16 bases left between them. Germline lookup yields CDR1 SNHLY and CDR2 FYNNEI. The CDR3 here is CASSPRGPGGNQPQHF. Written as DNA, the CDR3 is TGTGCCAGCAGTCCCCGCGGCCCAGGGGGCAATCAGCCCCAGCATTTT.

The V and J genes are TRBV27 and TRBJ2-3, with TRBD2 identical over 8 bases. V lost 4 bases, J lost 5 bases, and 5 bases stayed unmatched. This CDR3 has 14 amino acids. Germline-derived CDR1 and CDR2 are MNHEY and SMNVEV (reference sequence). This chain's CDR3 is CASSSSGRGDTQYF. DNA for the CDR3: TGTGCCAGCAGTTCAAGCGGGAGAGGAGATACGCAGTATTTT.

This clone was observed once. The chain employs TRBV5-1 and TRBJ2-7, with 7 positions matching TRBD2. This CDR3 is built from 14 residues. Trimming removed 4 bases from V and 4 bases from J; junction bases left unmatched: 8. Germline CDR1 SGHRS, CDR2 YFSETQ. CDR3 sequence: CASSGDSGFYEQYF. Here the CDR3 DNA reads TGCGCCAGCAGCGGAGATAGCGGGTTTTACGAGCAGTACTTC. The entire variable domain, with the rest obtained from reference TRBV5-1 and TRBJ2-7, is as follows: KAGVTQTPRYLIKTRGQQVTLSCSPISGHRSVSWYQQTPGQGLQFLFEYFSETQRNKGNFPGRFSGRQFSNSRSEMNVSTLELGDSALYLCASSGDSGFYEQYFGPGTRLTVT.

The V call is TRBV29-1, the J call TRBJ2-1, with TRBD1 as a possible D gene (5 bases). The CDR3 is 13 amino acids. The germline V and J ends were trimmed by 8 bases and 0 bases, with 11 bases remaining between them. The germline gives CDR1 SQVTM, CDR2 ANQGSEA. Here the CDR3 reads CSLRDSSYNEQFF. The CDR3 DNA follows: TGCAGCCTGAGAGACAGCTCCTACAATGAGCAGTTCTTC.

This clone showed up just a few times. The CDR3 DNA follows: TGTGCCAGCAGCTCACAGGGACTAGCGGCGGAGACCCAGTACTTC. It encodes CASSSQGLAAETQYF. The V call is TRBV9, the J call TRBJ2-5; 11 nucleotides match TRBD2. The CDR3 has 15 residues. Germline V CDR1 and CDR2: SGDLS, YYNGEE. Trimming cost V 4 bases and J 5 bases; bases outside gene matches: 7.